The T cell receptor beta chain under discussion was sequenced for a study of T cells in localized non-small cell lung cancer. General observations from the study: Among blood samples, higher T cell density accompanied longer overall survival. Appearances in adjacent lung were noted for a median approximately 50 of the top 100 tumor clones. Adjacent uninvolved lung had the highest clonality, suggesting focused antigen responses. Sequencing, confined to only one tumor region, leaves heterogeneity possible.

About this clone itself: Its antigen remains unidentified.

This CDR3 has 13 residues. The germline V gene has CDR1 KGHSH and CDR2 LQKENI. With 0 bases removed from V and 3 bases from J, the gap between germline ends came to 5 bases. Assay: immunoSEQ multiplex PCR; the TCRdb copy retains only in-frame clones and omits some. This sample carries roughly 40,000 clones, roughly 86% of them seen once, and the ten largest clones take about 4%. The sequence derives from a man aged 18 to 50 with stage I lung adenocarcinoma. V gene TRBV18 combines with J gene TRBJ2-5; no clear D gene. The sample was peripheral blood, taken before any cancer treatment. CDR3: CASSPPVEETQYF. The CDR3 nucleotides are TGTGCCAGCTCACCACCCGTCGAAGAGACCCAGTACTTC.